This TCR beta chain was sequenced in a study of regulatory T cells in long-lasting Graves disease. CDR1 is DFQATT, CDR2 SNEGSKA, per germline (reference sequence). CDR3 length: 15 amino acids. The V end was cut by 5 bases, the J end by 4 bases, with 18 bases between. HTBI primers from iRepertoire and Arm-PCR of CDR3 regions yielded the TCR beta libraries. MiXCR was run by TCRdb on the multiplex PCR reads, yielding one entry per CDR3 protein. The data show 450,000 to 500,000 distinct CDR3 sequences, with about 16% seen just once and 9.5% to 15% held by the top ten. Described time point: newly diagnosed GD, antithyroid drugs for less than 3 months. The TCR library was prepared using RNA isolated from PBMCs. Separately, the same data were catalogued under a study of T cells in Graves' hyperthyroidism and ophthalmopathy. This second study says: Before onset, by a median of about seven months, the model predicted ophthalmopathy.

The sequenced sample was peripheral blood mononuclear cells (PBMCs), obtained at new diagnosis, from a patient treated with antithyroid drugs. The source of this sequence is a man in his forties with Graves disease. The chain uses TRBV20-1 and TRBJ2-1, with D uncertain. The CDR3 loop is CSAFTENQGYNEQFF. In nucleotides, the CDR3 is TGCAGTGCTTTTACAGAAAACCAAGGGTACAATGAGCAGTTCTTC.